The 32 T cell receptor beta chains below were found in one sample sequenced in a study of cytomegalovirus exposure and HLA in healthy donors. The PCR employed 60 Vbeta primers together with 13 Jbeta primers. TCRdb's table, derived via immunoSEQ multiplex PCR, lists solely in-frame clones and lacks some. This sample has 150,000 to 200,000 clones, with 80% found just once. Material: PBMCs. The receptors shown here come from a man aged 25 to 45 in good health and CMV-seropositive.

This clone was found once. The CDR3 region has the DNA TGCGCCAGCAGCCAAGACCTAGGAAAAGATACGCAGTATTTT. It yields the protein CASSQDLGKDTQYF. The chain couples TRBV4-3 to TRBJ2-3; D remains unclear. This CDR3 region has 14 residues. V lost 0 bases and J lost 5, with 9 bases in between. Germline V lookup: CDR1 LGHNA, CDR2 YSLEER.

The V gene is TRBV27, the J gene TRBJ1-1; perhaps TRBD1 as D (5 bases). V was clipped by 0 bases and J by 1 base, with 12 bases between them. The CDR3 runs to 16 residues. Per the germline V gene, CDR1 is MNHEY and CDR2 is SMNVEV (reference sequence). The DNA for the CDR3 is TGTGCCAGCAGTTTATCCGGGGGATGGGGGAACACTGAAGCTTTCTTT. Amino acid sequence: CASSLSGGWGNTEAFF.

CDR3 DNA sequence: TGTGCCAGCAGCCCCCCGAGGGATACAGATACGCAGTATTTT. Protein sequence: CASSPPRDTDTQYF. This sequence joins TRBV4-2 and TRBJ2-3; D is perhaps TRBD2 (5 bases). Trimming stripped 4 bases from V and 3 bases from J, with 11 bases between. CDR1 is LGHNA, CDR2 YNFKEQ, per germline. The CDR3 is 14 residues long.

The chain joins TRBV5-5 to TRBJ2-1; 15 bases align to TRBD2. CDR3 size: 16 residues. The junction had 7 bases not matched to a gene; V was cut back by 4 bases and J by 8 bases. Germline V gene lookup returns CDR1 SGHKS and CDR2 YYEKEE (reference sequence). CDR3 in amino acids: CASSPGLAGGQDEQFF. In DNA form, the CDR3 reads TGTGCCAGCAGCCCTGGACTAGCGGGAGGGCAGGATGAGCAGTTCTTC.

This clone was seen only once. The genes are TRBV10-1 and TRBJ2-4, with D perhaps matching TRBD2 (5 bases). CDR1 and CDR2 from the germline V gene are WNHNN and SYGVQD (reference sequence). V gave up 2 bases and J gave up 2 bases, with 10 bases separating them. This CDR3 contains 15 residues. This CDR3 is CASSEVGEPKNIQYF. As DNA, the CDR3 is TGCGCCAGCAGTGAGGTCGGGGAGCCCAAAAACATTCAGTACTTC.

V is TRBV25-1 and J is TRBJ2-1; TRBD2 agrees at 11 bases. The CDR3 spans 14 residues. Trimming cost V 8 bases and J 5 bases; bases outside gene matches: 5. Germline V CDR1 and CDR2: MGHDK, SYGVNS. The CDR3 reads CASSGTSGNNEQFF. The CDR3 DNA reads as TGTGCCAGCTCCGGGACTAGCGGTAACAATGAGCAGTTCTTC.

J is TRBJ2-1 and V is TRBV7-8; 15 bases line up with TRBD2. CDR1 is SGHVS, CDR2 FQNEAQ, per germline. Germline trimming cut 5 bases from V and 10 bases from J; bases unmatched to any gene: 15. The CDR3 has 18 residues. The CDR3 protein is CASSHTDFGLAGGIEQFF. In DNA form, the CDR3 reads TGTGCCAGCAGCCACACCGACTTCGGACTAGCGGGGGGGATCGAGCAGTTCTTC.

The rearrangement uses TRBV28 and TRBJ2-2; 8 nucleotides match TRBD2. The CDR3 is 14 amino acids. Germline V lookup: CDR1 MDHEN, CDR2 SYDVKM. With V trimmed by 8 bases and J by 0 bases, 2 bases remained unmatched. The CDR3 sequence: CASRGRTNTGELFF. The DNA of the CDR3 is TGTGCCAGCCGCGGGAGGACGAACACCGGGGAGCTGTTTTTT. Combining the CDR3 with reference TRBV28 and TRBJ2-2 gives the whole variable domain DVKVTQSSRYLVKRTGEKVFLECVQDMDHENMFWYRQDPGLGLRLIYFSYDVKMKEKGDIPEGYSVSREKKERFSLILESASTNQTSMYLCASRGRTNTGELFFGEGSRLTVL.

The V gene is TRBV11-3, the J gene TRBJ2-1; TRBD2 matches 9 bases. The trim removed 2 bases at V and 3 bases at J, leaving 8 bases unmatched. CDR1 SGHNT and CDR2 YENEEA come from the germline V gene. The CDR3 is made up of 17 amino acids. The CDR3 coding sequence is TGTGCCAGCAGCTTAAGGGGCGGGAGGGCAGGCTACAATGAGCAGTTCTTC. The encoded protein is CASSLRGGRAGYNEQFF.

In DNA form, the CDR3 reads TGTGCCAGCAGTTTACAGGGATCGGGCTACTACGAGCAGTACTTC. Translating it yields CASSLQGSGYYEQYF. The rearrangement joins TRBV25-1 to TRBJ2-7; weak D call: TRBD1 (6 bases). Germline CDR1 is MGHDK and CDR2 is SYGVNS. The CDR3 loop spans 15 amino acids. The V and J ends lost 5 bases and 3 bases respectively, with 17 bases between them.

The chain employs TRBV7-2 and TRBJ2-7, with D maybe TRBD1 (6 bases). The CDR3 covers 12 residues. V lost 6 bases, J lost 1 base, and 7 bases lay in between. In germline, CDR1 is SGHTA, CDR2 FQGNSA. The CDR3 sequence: CASRGGSYEQYF. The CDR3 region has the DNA TGTGCCAGCAGAGGGGGATCCTACGAGCAGTACTTC.

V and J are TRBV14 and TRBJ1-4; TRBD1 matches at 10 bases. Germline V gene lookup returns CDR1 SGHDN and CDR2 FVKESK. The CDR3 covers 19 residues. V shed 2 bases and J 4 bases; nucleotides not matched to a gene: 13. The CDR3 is CASSQSWGGQGRNNEKLFF. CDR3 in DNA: TGTGCCAGCAGCCAATCATGGGGGGGACAGGGGCGAAATAATGAAAAACTGTTTTTT.

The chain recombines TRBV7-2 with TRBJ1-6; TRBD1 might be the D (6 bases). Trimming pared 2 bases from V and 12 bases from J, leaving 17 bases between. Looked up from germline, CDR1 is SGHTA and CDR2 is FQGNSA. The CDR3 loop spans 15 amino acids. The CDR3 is CASSLSTGMWIPLHF. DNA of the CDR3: TGTGCCAGCAGCTTAAGCACAGGGATGTGGATACCCCTCCACTTT.

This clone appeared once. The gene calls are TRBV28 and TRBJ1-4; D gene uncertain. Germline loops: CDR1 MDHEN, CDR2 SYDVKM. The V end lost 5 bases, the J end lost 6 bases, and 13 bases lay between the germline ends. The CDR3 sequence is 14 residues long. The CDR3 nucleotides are TGTGCCAGCAGTGTCCCAGGTTGGGATGAAAAACTGTTTTTT. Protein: CASSVPGWDEKLFF.

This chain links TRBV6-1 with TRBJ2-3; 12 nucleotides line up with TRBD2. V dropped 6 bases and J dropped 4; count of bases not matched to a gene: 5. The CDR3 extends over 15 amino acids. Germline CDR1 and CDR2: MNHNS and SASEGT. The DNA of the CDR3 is TGTGCCAGCAGGACTAGCGGGAGTGGAGCAGATACGCAGTATTTT. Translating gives CASRTSGSGADTQYF.

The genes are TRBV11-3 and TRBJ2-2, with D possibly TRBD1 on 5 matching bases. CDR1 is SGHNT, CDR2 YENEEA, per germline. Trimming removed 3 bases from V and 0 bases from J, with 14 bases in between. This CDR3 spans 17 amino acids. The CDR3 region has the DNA TGTGCCAGCAGCTTCGTGGCAGGGTCCACGAACACCGGGGAGCTGTTTTTT. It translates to CASSFVAGSTNTGELFF.

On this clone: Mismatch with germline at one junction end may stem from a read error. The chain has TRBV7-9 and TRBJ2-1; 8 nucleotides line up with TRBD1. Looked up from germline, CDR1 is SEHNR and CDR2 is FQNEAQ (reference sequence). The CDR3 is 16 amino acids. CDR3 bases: TGTTCCAGCAGCCCGGACAGGGCTGGGCCCTACAATGAGCAGTTCTTC. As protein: CSSSPDRAGPYNEQFF.

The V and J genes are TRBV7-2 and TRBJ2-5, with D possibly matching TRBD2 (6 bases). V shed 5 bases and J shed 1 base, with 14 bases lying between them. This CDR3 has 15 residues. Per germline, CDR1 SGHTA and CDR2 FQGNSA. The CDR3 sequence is CASSPNAGSQETQYF. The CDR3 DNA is TGTGCCAGCAGCCCCAATGCGGGATCCCAAGAGACCCAGTACTTC.

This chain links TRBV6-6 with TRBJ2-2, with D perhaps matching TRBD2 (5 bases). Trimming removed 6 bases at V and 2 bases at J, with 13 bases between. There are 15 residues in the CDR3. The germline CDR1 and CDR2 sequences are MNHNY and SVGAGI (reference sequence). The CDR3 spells CASSPPGSNTGELFF. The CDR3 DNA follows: TGTGCCAGCAGCCCCCCGGGATCCAACACCGGGGAGCTGTTTTTT.

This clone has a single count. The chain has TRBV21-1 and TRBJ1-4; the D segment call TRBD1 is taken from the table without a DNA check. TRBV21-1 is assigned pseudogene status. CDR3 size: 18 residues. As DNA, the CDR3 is TGTGCCAGCAGTTTTGAACGGGACAGGGGCCTGGAGGAGGAAAAACTGTTTTTT. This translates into CASSFERDRGLEEEKLFF.

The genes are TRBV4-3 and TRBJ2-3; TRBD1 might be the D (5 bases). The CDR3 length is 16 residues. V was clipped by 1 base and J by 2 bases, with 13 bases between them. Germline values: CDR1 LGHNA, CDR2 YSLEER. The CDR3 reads CASSQGPQGFTDTQYF. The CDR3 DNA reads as TGCGCCAGCAGCCAAGGTCCTCAGGGCTTCACAGATACGCAGTATTTT.

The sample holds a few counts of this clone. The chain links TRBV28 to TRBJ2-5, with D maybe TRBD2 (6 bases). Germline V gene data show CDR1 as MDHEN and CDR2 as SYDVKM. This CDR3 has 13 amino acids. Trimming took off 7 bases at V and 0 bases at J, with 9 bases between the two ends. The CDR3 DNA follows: TGTGCCAGCATAAGGACTAACCAAGAGACCCAGTACTTC. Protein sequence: CASIRTNQETQYF.

CDR3 in DNA: TGTGCCAGCAGTTCCTCCCTAGCGCCTGCCTACGAGCAGTACTTC. Translating it yields CASSSSLAPAYEQYF. The rearrangement joins TRBV28 to TRBJ2-7; a weak D match, TRBD2 (6 bases). This CDR3 spans 15 amino acids. Deletions cut 4 bases from V and 2 bases from J, with 15 bases between. Germline lookup yields CDR1 MDHEN and CDR2 SYDVKM.

CDR3 bases: TGTGCCAGCAGCGCCGACGGGTACTCTGGAAACACCATATATTTT. This gives the protein CASSADGYSGNTIYF. The chain employs TRBV9 and TRBJ1-3; D remains ambiguous. Germline V lookup: CDR1 SGDLS, CDR2 YYNGEE. The V and J ends lost 3 bases and 0 bases respectively, with 10 bases between them. There are 15 residues in the CDR3. The full variable domain, with the rest looked up from reference TRBV9 and TRBJ1-3, is DSGVTQTPKHLITATGQRVTLRCSPRSGDLSVYWYQQSLDQGLQFLIQYYNGEERAKGNILERFSAQQFPDLHSELNLSSLELGDSALYFCASSADGYSGNTIYFGEGSWLTVV.

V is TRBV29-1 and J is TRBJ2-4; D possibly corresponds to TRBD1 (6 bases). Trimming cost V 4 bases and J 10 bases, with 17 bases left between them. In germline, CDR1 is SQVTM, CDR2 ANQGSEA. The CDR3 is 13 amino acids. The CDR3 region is CSVVSAGVKIQYF. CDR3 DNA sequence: TGCAGCGTTGTCTCGGCAGGGGTTAAAATTCAGTACTTC.

CDR3 sequence: CASKLGPLYEQYF. The DNA of the CDR3 is TGTGCCAGCAAATTGGGCCCCCTCTACGAGCAGTACTTC. The chain is built from TRBV2 and TRBJ2-7, with D uncertain. From germline, CDR1 is SNHLY and CDR2 FYNNEI. V dropped 7 bases and J dropped 3 bases, with 13 bases sitting between them. The CDR3 loop spans 13 amino acids. Full variable domain (missing parts from reference TRBV2 and TRBJ2-7): EPEVTQTPSHQVTQMGQEVILRCVPISNHLYFYWYRQILGQKVEFLVSFYNNEISEKSEIFDDQFSVERPDGSNFTLKIRSTKLEDSAMYFCASKLGPLYEQYFGPGTRLTVT.

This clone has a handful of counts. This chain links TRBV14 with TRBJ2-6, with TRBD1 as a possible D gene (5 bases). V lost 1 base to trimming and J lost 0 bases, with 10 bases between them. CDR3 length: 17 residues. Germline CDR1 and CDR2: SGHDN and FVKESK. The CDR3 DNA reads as TGTGCCAGCAGCCAAGTGCCCAGGGACTCTGGGGCCAACGTCCTGACTTTC. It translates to CASSQVPRDSGANVLTF.

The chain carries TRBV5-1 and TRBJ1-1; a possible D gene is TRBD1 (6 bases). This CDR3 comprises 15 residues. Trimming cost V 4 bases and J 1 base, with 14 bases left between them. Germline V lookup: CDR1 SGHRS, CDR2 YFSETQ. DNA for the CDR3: TGCGCCAGCAGCCCGGACAGAGGATGGAACACTGAAGCTTTCTTT. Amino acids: CASSPDRGWNTEAFF.

CDR3 sequence reads: CASSQGAGGTYNEQFF. The CDR3 coding sequence is TGTGCCAGCAGCCAAGGGGCGGGAGGCACCTACAATGAGCAGTTCTTC. The chain is built from TRBV2 and TRBJ2-1, with 8 bases lining up with TRBD2. The CDR3 is made up of 16 amino acids. Looked up from germline, CDR1 is SNHLY and CDR2 is FYNNEI. V dropped 6 bases and J dropped 2; count of bases not matched to a gene: 9.

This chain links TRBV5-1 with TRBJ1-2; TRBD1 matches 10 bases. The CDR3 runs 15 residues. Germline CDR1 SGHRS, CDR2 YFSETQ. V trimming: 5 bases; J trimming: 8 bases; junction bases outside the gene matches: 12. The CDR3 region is CASSATGGRVGGYTF. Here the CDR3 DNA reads TGCGCCAGCAGTGCGACAGGGGGCCGTGTGGGGGGCTACACCTTC. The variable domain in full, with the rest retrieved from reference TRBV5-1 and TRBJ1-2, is KAGVTQTPRYLIKTRGQQVTLSCSPISGHRSVSWYQQTPGQGLQFLFEYFSETQRNKGNFPGRFSGRQFSNSRSEMNVSTLELGDSALYLCASSATGGRVGGYTFGSGTRLTVV.

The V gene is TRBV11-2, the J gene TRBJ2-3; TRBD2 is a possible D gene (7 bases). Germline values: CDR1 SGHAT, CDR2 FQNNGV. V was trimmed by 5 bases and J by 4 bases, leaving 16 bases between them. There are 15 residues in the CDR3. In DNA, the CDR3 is TGTGCCAGCAGCGAAGACCGGGGGGCAGCAGATACGCAGTATTTT. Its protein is CASSEDRGAADTQYF.

The CDR3 nucleotides are TGTGCCAGCACGAAGGGGGTGTCCACAGATACGCAGTATTTT. Its translation: CASTKGVSTDTQYF. The V gene is TRBV6-5, the J gene TRBJ2-3, with D possibly TRBD1 on 6 matching bases. Trimming removed 7 bases at V and 2 bases at J, with 13 bases between. This CDR3 is 14 amino acids long. Per the germline V gene, CDR1 is MNHEY and CDR2 is SVGAGI.